A selection of T cell receptor beta chains follows, all from one sample in a study of T cell changes during pregnancy in multiple sclerosis. Produced via immunoSEQ multiplex PCR; TCRdb's table is partial and in-frame only. This sample has about 68,000 clones; about nine tenths occur once, and the top ten carry approximately 1.5%. The sample in question was peripheral blood, obtained in the third trimester of pregnancy. The origin of the receptors is a female donor with multiple sclerosis, enrolled in a pregnancy study. Both conserved end residues are part of each CDR3. Each record gives: CDR3 protein, CDR3 DNA, V gene, D gene, J gene. D genes are given only for firm matches.

CASRAPTSTDTQYF TGTGCCAGCAGAGCCCCAACTAGCACAGATACGCAGTATTTT TRBV6-6 - TRBJ2-3
CASSPLQGSAFF TGTGCCAGCAGCCCCCTCCAGGGATCTGCTTTCTTT TRBV7-9 - TRBJ1-1
CASSPRQGAGYEQYF TGTGCCAGCTCACCCCGACAGGGAGCTGGCTACGAGCAGTACTTC TRBV18 TRBD1 TRBJ2-7
CASRQGATTGELFF TGTGCCAGCAGACAGGGGGCGACCACCGGGGAGCTGTTTTTT TRBV2 TRBD1 TRBJ2-2
CASSRPRGGEQFF TGTGCCAGCAGCCGGCCAAGGGGGGGGGAACAGTTCTTC TRBV27 - TRBJ2-1
CASSPLQGWDSPLHF TGTGCCAGCAGCCCCCTACAGGGGTGGGATTCACCCCTCCACTTT TRBV5-6 TRBD1 TRBJ1-6
CASGRQDYNEQFF TGTGCCAGCGGGAGGCAGGACTACAATGAGCAGTTCTTC TRBV7-9 - TRBJ2-1
CASSLALDIEQFF TGCGCCAGCAGCTTGGCACTAGACATAGAGCAGTTCTTC TRBV5-1 - TRBJ2-1
CASSLAGGLGTDTQYF TGCGCCAGCAGCTTGGCGGGGGGGCTGGGCACAGATACGCAGTATTTT TRBV5-1 TRBD2 TRBJ2-3
CASSLAPKDRGKTEAFF TGTGCCAGCAGTTTGGCGCCCAAGGACAGGGGGAAGACTGAAGCTTTCTTT TRBV5-4 TRBD1 TRBJ1-1
CASSQDISGGGTGELFF TGCGCCAGCAGCCAAGATATCAGCGGGGGAGGTACCGGGGAGCTGTTTTTT TRBV4-3 TRBD2 TRBJ2-2
CASSQDRGRNTEAFF TGTGCCAGCAGCCAAGATAGGGGCAGGAACACTGAAGCTTTCTTT TRBV14 - TRBJ1-1
CASSATGASEQFF TGTGCCAGCAGTGCGACAGGGGCCTCCGAGCAGTTCTTC TRBV27 TRBD1 TRBJ2-1
CASRPTGNTGELFF TGCGCCAGCAGGCCGACAGGGAACACCGGGGAGCTGTTTTTT TRBV10-1 - TRBJ2-2
CASSLGFPDRVDYEQYF TGCGCCAGCAGCTTGGGGTTCCCGGACAGGGTGGACTACGAGCAGTACTTC TRBV5-1 TRBD1 TRBJ2-7
CASRRERGSPLHF TGTGCCAGCCGACGGGAGCGGGGGTCACCCCTCCACTTT TRBV19 - TRBJ1-6
CASSFTAPPQETQYF TGCGCCAGCAGCTTCACAGCTCCCCCTCAAGAGACCCAGTACTTC TRBV5-1 - TRBJ2-5
CASSLGQGADETQYF TGCGCCAGCAGCTTGGGACAGGGGGCAGATGAGACCCAGTACTTC TRBV5-1 TRBD1 TRBJ2-5
CASSRTGVKETQYF TGTGCCAGTAGTCGGACAGGGGTTAAAGAGACCCAGTACTTC TRBV19 TRBD1 TRBJ2-5
CSAGVDDGYTF TGCAGTGCAGGGGTTGACGATGGCTACACCTTC TRBV20-1 - TRBJ1-2
CASSFGSGNTIYF TGTGCCAGCAGCTTCGGCTCTGGAAACACCATATATTTT TRBV9 - TRBJ1-3
CSVEWFGTGLYNEQFF TGCAGCGTTGAATGGTTTGGGACAGGCCTCTACAATGAGCAGTTCTTC TRBV29-1 TRBD1 TRBJ2-1
CASTPPRRAGNAFF TGTGCCAGTACCCCTCCCAGGAGGGCCGGGAATGCTTTCTTT TRBV19 - TRBJ1-1
CASSLQAAVNEQFF TGCGCCAGCAGCTTGCAGGCTGCAGTCAATGAGCAGTTCTTC TRBV5-1 - TRBJ2-1
CASSITTRDRGLNTEAFF TGTGCCAGTAGTATAACTACTCGGGACAGGGGGCTGAACACTGAAGCTTTCTTT TRBV19 TRBD1 TRBJ1-1
CASSIGTGGFYGYTF TGTGCCAGCAGCATCGGGACAGGGGGTTTCTATGGCTACACCTTC TRBV7-9 TRBD1 TRBJ1-2
CASSLAWGGIRDEQYF TGTGCCAGCAGCTTAGCTTGGGGGGGAATAAGAGACGAGCAGTACTTC TRBV7-9 TRBD2 TRBJ2-7
CAWRSGAAPQETQYF TGTGCCTGGCGGAGCGGGGCTGCCCCTCAAGAGACCCAGTACTTC TRBV30 TRBD2 TRBJ2-5
CASSGWGEANEKLFF TGTGCCAGCAGCGGTTGGGGAGAGGCTAATGAAAAACTGTTTTTT TRBV11-2 - TRBJ1-4
CASSVGSLRASTDTQYF TGTGCCAGCAGCGTAGGCTCTTTGAGGGCTAGCACAGATACGCAGTATTTT TRBV9 - TRBJ2-3
CASSPPGQASNQPQHF TGTGCCAGCAGTCCACCGGGACAGGCTAGCAATCAGCCCCAGCATTTT TRBV2 TRBD1 TRBJ1-5
CASRVAGGTDTQYF TGTGCCAGTAGAGTAGCGGGTGGTACAGATACGCAGTATTTT TRBV19 TRBD2 TRBJ2-3
CASSLVTEPETQYF TGTGCCAGCAGCTTAGTAACAGAGCCAGAGACCCAGTACTTC TRBV7-2 - TRBJ2-5
CASSLASDRDYEQYF TGTGCCAGCAGCTTGGCCTCGGACAGGGACTACGAGCAGTACTTC TRBV5-6 TRBD1 TRBJ2-7
CASSVGTSTGELFF TGTGCCAGCAGTGTCGGGACTTCCACCGGGGAGCTGTTTTTT TRBV6-5 - TRBJ2-2
CASSPFTGGSYEQYF TGCGCCAGCAGCCCGTTTACAGGGGGCTCCTACGAGCAGTACTTC TRBV5-1 TRBD1 TRBJ2-7